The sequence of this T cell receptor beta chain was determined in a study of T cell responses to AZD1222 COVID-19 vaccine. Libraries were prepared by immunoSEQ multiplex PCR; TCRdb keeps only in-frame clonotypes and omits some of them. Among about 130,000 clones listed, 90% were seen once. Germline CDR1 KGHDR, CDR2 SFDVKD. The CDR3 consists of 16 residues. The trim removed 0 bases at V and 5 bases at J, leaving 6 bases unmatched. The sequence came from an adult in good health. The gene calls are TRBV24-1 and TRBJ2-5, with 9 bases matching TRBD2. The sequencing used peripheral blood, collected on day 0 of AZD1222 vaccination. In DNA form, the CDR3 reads TGTGCCACCAGTGATTTGGCGGGGGGGCCGAGGGAGACCCAGTACTTC. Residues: CATSDLAGGPRETQYF.